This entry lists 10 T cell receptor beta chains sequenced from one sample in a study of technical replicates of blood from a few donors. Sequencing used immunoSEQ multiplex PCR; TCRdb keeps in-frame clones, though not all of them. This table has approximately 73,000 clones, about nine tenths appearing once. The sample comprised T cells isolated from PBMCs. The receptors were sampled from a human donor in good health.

The CDR3 loop reads CASSIPGETQYF. In nucleotides, the CDR3 is TGCGCCAGCAGCATTCCCGGGGAGACCCAGTACTTC. The chain employs TRBV4-1 and TRBJ2-5; no firm D call. V lost 5 bases and J 5 bases, leaving 9 bases between the germline ends. The CDR3 length is 12 residues. CDR1 and CDR2 from the germline V gene are MGHRA and YSYEKL.

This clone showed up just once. CDR3 in amino acids: CASSATSGIGETQYF. For the CDR3, the DNA is TGTGCCAGCAGTGCGACTAGCGGGATCGGTGAGACCCAGTACTTC. This chain connects TRBV6-5 to TRBJ2-5; 11 bases are a match to TRBD2. Germline V gene sequence: CDR1 MNHEY, CDR2 SVGAGI. The CDR3 is 15 amino acids. Trimming at V came to 5 bases and at J to 5 bases, leaving 7 bases not matched to a gene.

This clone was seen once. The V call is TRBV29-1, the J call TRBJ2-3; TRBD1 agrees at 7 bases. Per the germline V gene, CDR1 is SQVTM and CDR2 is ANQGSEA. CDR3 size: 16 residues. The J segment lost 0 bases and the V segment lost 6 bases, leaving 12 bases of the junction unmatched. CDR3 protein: CSVVISGQVSTDTQYF. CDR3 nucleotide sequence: TGCAGCGTGGTCATATCTGGACAGGTTAGCACAGATACGCAGTATTTT.

The DNA for the CDR3 is TGTGCCAGCCCGCCGGGGGGGGCGGGGAGGAACACCGGGGAGCTGTTTTTT. Amino acids: CASPPGGAGRNTGELFF. V and J are TRBV21-1 and TRBJ2-2; no check of the table's D call, TRBD2, against the DNA was made. TRBV21-1 is labeled a pseudogene. This CDR3 is 17 amino acids long.

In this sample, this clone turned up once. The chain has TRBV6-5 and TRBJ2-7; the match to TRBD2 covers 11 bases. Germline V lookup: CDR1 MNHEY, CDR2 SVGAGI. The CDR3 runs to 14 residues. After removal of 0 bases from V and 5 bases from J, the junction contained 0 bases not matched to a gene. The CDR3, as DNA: TGTGCCAGCAGTTACTCGGGACTAGCGGACGAGCAGTACTTC. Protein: CASSYSGLADEQYF.

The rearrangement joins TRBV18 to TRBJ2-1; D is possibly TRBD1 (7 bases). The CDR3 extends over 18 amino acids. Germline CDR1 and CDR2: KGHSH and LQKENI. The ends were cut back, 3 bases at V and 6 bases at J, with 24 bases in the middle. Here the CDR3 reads CASSPLIVDREVGNEQFF. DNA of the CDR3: TGTGCCAGCTCACCCCTAATTGTTGACAGGGAGGTTGGCAATGAGCAGTTCTTC.

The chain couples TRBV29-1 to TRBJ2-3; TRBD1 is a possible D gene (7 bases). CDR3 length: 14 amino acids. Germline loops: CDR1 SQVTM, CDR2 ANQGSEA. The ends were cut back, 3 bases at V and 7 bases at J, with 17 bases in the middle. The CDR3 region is CSVEGGQPEYTQYF. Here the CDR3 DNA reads TGCAGCGTTGAGGGGGGACAGCCGGAATATACGCAGTATTTT.

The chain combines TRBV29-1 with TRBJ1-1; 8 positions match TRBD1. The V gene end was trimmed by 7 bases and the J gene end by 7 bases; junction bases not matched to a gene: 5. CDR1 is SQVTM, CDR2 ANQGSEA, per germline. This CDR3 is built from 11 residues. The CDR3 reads CSAGTGGEAFF. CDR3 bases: TGCAGCGCTGGGACAGGAGGTGAAGCTTTCTTT.

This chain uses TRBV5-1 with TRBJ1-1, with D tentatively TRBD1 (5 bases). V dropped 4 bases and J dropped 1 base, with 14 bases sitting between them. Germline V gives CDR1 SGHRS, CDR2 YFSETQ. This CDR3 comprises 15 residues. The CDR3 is CASSASDISNTEAFF. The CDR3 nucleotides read TGCGCCAGCAGCGCCTCGGACATCTCGAACACTGAAGCTTTCTTT.

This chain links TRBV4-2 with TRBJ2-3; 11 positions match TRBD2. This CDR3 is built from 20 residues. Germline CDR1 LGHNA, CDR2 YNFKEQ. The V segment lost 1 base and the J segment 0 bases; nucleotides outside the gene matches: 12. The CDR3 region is CASSQGRGLAEITSTDTQYF. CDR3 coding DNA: TGTGCCAGCAGCCAAGGCCGGGGACTAGCGGAAATAACTAGCACAGATACGCAGTATTTT.